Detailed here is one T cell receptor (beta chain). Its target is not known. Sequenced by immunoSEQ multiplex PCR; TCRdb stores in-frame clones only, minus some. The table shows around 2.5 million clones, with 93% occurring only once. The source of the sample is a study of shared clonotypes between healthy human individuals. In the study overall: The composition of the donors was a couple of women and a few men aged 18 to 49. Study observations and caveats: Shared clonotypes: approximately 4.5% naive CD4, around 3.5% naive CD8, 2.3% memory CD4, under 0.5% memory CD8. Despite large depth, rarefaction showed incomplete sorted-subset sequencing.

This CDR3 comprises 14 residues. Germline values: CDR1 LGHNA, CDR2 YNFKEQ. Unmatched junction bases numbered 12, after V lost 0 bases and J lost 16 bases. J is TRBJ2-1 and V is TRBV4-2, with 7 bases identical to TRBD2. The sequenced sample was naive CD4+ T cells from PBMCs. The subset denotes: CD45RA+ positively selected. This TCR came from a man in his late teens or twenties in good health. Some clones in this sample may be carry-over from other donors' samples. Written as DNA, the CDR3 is TGTGCCAGCAGCCAAGAAGGGACTGGGCGGGAGTTTTTCTTC. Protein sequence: CASSQEGTGREFFF.